This T cell receptor (beta chain) was captured by sequencing in a study of beta chain features in type 1 diabetes. Study in general: Healthy donors and patients showed comparable age, gender and cell yields. Study-wide results and caveats: People with Type 1 diabetes carried modestly yet significantly shorter TCRB CDR3s in all four CD4+ subsets. The similarity of naive, central memory and Treg TCRB repertoires appeared greater among patients than among healthy donors.

The CDR3 extends over 16 amino acids. CDR1 is SQVTM, CDR2 ANQGSEA, per germline. V gave up 5 bases and J gave up 4 bases; unmatched junction bases: 11. Expressed TCRB transcripts were sequenced because the isolated RNA had all been reverse transcribed beforehand. Only in-frame clones appear in the TCRdb table, and some are missing; sequencing was by immunoSEQ multiplex PCR. The table has about 160,000 clones, roughly 8% seen once. Worth noting for this clone: The target antigen is unknown.

Staining for CD45RO/CCR7/CD25/CD127/CD95/CD27 allowed sorting of CD4+ naive, central memory, regulatory and stem cell-like memory cells. The chain uses TRBV29-1 and TRBJ2-1, with TRBD2 identical over 10 bases. Sequencing was performed on central memory CD4+ T cells from blood. This receptor was taken from a young woman with type 1 diabetes. The CDR3 DNA reads TGCAGCGTTATAAATCCGGGACTAGCGACTTACAATGAGCAGTTCTTC. Its translation is CSVINPGLATYNEQFF.